These 2 T cell receptor beta chains came from one sample sequenced in a study of T cells after yellow fever vaccination (dated by TCRdb to the late 2010s). This sample's treatment or condition label indicates: live attenuated yellow fever vaccine strain. The protocol used for the library was 5' RACE. Sequencing relied on an Illumina NovaSeq 6000. The public sequencing data were trimmed at Q25 with fastp and processed into clonotypes with MiXCR by TCRdb, which kept only in-frame beta chains. Each CDR3 protein appears once, grouped with its most common genes and DNA. The sample records around 310,000 distinct CDR3 sequences, around 4% of which are singletons. 23% of the sample goes to the ten largest clones. The source was PBMCs, collected on the day of the yellow fever booster vaccination. The receptors were sampled from a man younger than 35 who received the YFV17D yellow fever vaccine.

This clonotype has just a few counts. The chain is built from TRBV18 and TRBJ2-7, with TRBD2 identical over 11 bases. The CDR3 runs to 15 residues. Per germline, CDR1 KGHSH and CDR2 LQKENI. The V gene end was trimmed by 5 bases and the J gene end by 4 bases; junction bases not matched to a gene: 7. CDR3 sequence: CASSATSGGEYEQYF. CDR3 nucleotide sequence: TGTGCCAGCTCAGCTACTAGCGGGGGAGAATACGAGCAGTACTTC.

This clonotype has at least ten counts. CDR3 amino acids: CASSPPAGPRGAQYF. The CDR3 bases are TGTGCCAGCAGCCCCCCGGCAGGCCCGCGGGGGGCCCAGTACTTC. The chain couples TRBV7-9 to TRBJ2-5, with 8 bases matching TRBD2. V lost 5 bases to trimming and J lost 9 bases; unmatched junction nucleotides: 14. CDR1 is SEHNR and CDR2 is FQNEAQ in the germline V gene (reference sequence). The CDR3 has 15 amino acids.